Below are 12 T cell receptor beta chains sequenced from a single sample in a study of cytomegalovirus exposure and HLA in healthy donors (dated by TCRdb to the late 2010s). The library relied on the immunoSEQ multiplex PCR assay. For the multiplex PCR, a mixture combining 60 forward primers for TCR Vbeta segments and 13 reverse primers for TCR Jbeta segments was used. TCRdb's version of the immuneACCESS table is confined to in-frame rearrangements and falls short of the full clone set. An unresolved V gene accounts for under half of the shortfall where checked; the remainder is of unknown origin. A total of approximately 60,000 clones appear in this sample, around 85% of them only once. Of the sample, 1.7% falls within the top ten clones. The sample taken for sequencing was PBMCs. These receptors came from a man aged 40-49 years in good health and CMV-seronegative.

This rearrangement joins TRBV11-2 to TRBJ2-7, with D tentatively TRBD1 (5 bases). CDR3 size: 14 residues. The V end was cut by 5 bases, the J end by 3 bases, with 14 bases between. CDR1 SGHAT and CDR2 FQNNGV come from the germline V gene. The CDR3 region is CASSPSRVVYEQYV. In DNA form, the CDR3 reads TGTGCCAGCAGCCCCAGCAGGGTAGTCTACGAGCAGTACGTC.

This clone has only a few counts. The chain recombines TRBV18 with TRBJ1-3; D gene ambiguous. Germline V lookup: CDR1 KGHSH, CDR2 LQKENI. V was trimmed by 3 bases and J by 3 bases, leaving 12 bases between them. This CDR3 contains 15 residues. CDR3 sequence: CASSPTATDGNTIYF. CDR3 coding DNA: TGTGCCAGCTCACCGACCGCAACAGATGGAAACACCATATATTTT.

The chain employs TRBV4-1 and TRBJ1-2; 8 bases are shared with TRBD1. Trimming at V came to 0 bases and at J to 8 bases, leaving 20 bases not matched to a gene. CDR1 MGHRA and CDR2 YSYEKL come from the germline V gene. This CDR3 comprises 19 residues. This chain's CDR3 is CASSQDWGTGQGMFTGYTF. Written as DNA, the CDR3 is TGCGCCAGCAGCCAAGATTGGGGAACTGGACAGGGAATGTTTACGGGCTACACCTTC.

For this clone: Distinct nucleotide sequences in the sample also encode this CDR3. The J gene is TRBJ2-7, the V gene TRBV30, with D possibly matching TRBD1 (6 bases). With 4 bases removed from V and 2 bases from J, the gap between germline ends came to 18 bases. The CDR3 sequence is 15 residues long. Germline V gene lookup returns CDR1 GTSNPN and CDR2 SVGIG (reference sequence). CDR3 nucleotide sequence: TGTGCCTGGAACCACGGGACATCAAACCCCTACGAGCAGTACTTC. It encodes CAWNHGTSNPYEQYF.

This clone occurred once. This chain connects TRBV7-6 to TRBJ1-2; 9 bases agree with TRBD1. The V gene end was trimmed by 4 bases and the J gene end by 4 bases; junction bases not matched to a gene: 7. This CDR3 is 15 amino acids long. CDR1 and CDR2 (germline): SGHVS, FNYEAQ. CDR3 nucleotides: TGTGCCAGCAGCTCCACCACAGGGGGCGGCTATGGCTACACCTTC. Encoded protein: CASSSTTGGGYGYTF.

V and J are TRBV7-6 and TRBJ1-2; a weak D match, TRBD1 (6 bases). Per the germline V gene, CDR1 is SGHVS and CDR2 is FNYEAQ. The CDR3 consists of 16 residues. Between the trimmed V and J ends, which lost 1 base and 8 bases, there was a span of 20 bases. In nucleotides, the CDR3 is TGTGCCAGCAGCTTAGACATGCTGGGAGGGGGGGACGGCTACACCTTC. Its translation is CASSLDMLGGGDGYTF.

The genes are TRBV19 and TRBJ1-2, with 7 nucleotides matching TRBD1. The CDR3 is 14 residues long. Germline trimming cut 6 bases from V and 4 bases from J; bases unmatched to any gene: 8. The germline V gene encodes CDR1 LNHDA and CDR2 SQIVND (reference sequence). For the CDR3, the DNA is TGTGCCAGTAGCACCGGGACAGCAATCTATGGCTACACCTTC. Protein sequence: CASSTGTAIYGYTF.

This clone appeared a few times. In DNA form, the CDR3 reads TGCGCCAGCAGCCAAAATTTGGCGGGGGGCACAGATACGCAGTATTTT. It codes for CASSQNLAGGTDTQYF. The rearrangement links TRBV5-1 to TRBJ2-3; 7 bases match TRBD2. CDR1 and CDR2 (germline): SGHRS, YFSETQ. CDR3 size: 16 residues. With 4 bases clipped from V and 1 base from J, the junction kept 9 bases outside the gene matches.

V is TRBV6-1 and J is TRBJ1-1, with 9 positions matching TRBD1. Per germline, CDR1 MNHNS and CDR2 SASEGT. The CDR3 runs to 16 residues. V dropped 2 bases and J dropped 2; count of bases not matched to a gene: 6. Here the CDR3 DNA reads TGTGCCAGCAGTGAAAGATGGGACAGGGAAAACACTGAAGCTTTCTTT. It translates to CASSERWDRENTEAFF.

This chain connects TRBV27 to TRBJ2-3; 7 bases line up with TRBD2. Trimming removed 7 bases from V and 6 bases from J; junction bases left unmatched: 10. CDR1 is MNHEY, CDR2 SMNVEV, per germline (reference sequence). CDR3 length: 14 residues. The CDR3 protein is CASTMGGRGDTQYF. The CDR3 region has the DNA TGTGCCAGCACTATGGGAGGGCGGGGGGATACGCAGTATTTT.

The gene calls are TRBV18 and TRBJ1-1; 7 bases fit TRBD1. Losses at the gene ends were 4 bases for V and 4 bases for J; bases not matched to a gene: 6. In germline, CDR1 is KGHSH, CDR2 LQKENI. The CDR3 is 14 residues long. Written as DNA, the CDR3 is TGTGCCAGCTCACTAAGACAGGGTCGCACTGAAGCTTTCTTT. Amino acid sequence: CASSLRQGRTEAFF. Full variable domain (rest looked up from reference TRBV18 and TRBJ1-1): NAGVMQNPRHLVRRRGQEARLRCSPMKGHSHVYWYRQLPEEGLKFMVYLQKENIIDESGMPKERFSAEFPKEGPSILRIQQVVRGDSAAYFCASSLRQGRTEAFFGQGTRLTVV.

The chain combines TRBV4-3 with TRBJ2-2; D is possibly TRBD1 (6 bases). The CDR3 covers 14 residues. Trimming removed 1 base from V and 6 bases from J, with 9 bases in between. Germline CDR1 is LGHNA and CDR2 is YSLEER. The CDR3 reads CASSQAWGPGELFF. DNA for the CDR3: TGCGCCAGCAGCCAAGCGTGGGGGCCCGGGGAGCTGTTTTTT.